This T cell receptor beta chain was recorded in a study of beta chain features in type 1 diabetes. General study results and limits: For Type 1 diabetes patients, all four CD4+ subsets carried TCRB CDR3s that were moderately but significantly shorter.

The J segment lost 15 bases and the V segment lost 4 bases, leaving 6 bases of the junction unmatched. The CDR3 is made up of 11 amino acids. Germline V CDR1 and CDR2: MDHEN, SYDVKM. The investigators reverse transcribed all of the isolated RNA, so they sequenced expressed TCRB transcripts. Naive, central memory and regulatory T cell samples yielded approximately 3.3 million reads on average. The repertoire was sequenced with immunoSEQ multiplex PCR; TCRdb's copy has only in-frame clones and lacks some. The data contain 300,000 or so clones, 13% of them singletons. This clone has only a few counts. Its target is not known.

The chain combines TRBV28 with TRBJ2-1, with 7 nucleotides matching TRBD2. This clonotype was obtained from a woman under 30 with type 1 diabetes. Sequencing used naive CD4+ T cells from blood. CDR3 sequence (DNA): TGTGCCAGCAGTTCCCTGGGAGGGCGGTTCTTC. The encoded protein is CASSSLGGRFF.